This T cell receptor beta chain came from a study of cytomegalovirus exposure and HLA in healthy donors. Study-wide results and limits: According to an earlier analysis, most TCR beta V segments yielded productive rearrangements about 87% or about 30% of the time.

Germline lookup yields CDR1 SGHVS and CDR2 FQNEAQ. The CDR3 sequence is 16 residues long. Trimming took 5 bases from V and 4 from J, leaving 18 bases between them. Donors had nominal health at sampling but likely had unrecorded immune exposures. To note about this clone: Its antigen is not identified.

PCR was performed using 60 Vbeta and 13 Jbeta primers. Libraries were prepared by immunoSEQ multiplex PCR; TCRdb keeps only in-frame clonotypes and omits some of them. The sample lists 150,000 to 170,000 clones; approximately 77% were seen once. The receptor's source is a man aged 18-30 years in good health and CMV-seronegative. Sequenced material: PBMCs. This sequence joins TRBV7-8 and TRBJ2-1; possible D gene TRBD2, 6 bases. CDR3 bases: TGTGCCAGCAGCCCCGCGAGAGGCGGGAAGTACAATGAGCAGTTCTTC. Protein: CASSPARGGKYNEQFF. Based on the CDR3 plus reference TRBV7-8 and TRBJ2-1, the full variable domain is GAGVSQSPRYKVAKRGQDVALRCDPISGHVSLFWYQQALGQGPEFLTYFQNEAQLDKSGLPSDRFFAERPEGSVSTLKIQRTQQEDSAVYLCASSPARGGKYNEQFFGPGTRLTVL.